A single sample gave rise to the 13 T cell receptor beta chains below, sequenced in a study of blood T cell repertoires in COVID-19 (dated by TCRdb to 2020 to 2022). The method was the immunoSEQ multiplex PCR assay. TCRdb stores this immuneACCESS table with in-frame sequences only. Part of the clones is absent; in the studies checked, under half of the shortfall reflects unresolved V genes, and no reason is known for the rest. This sample comprises over 200,000 clones, approximately 90% of them detected only once. The leading ten clones occupy roughly 6.4% of the sample. Material for sequencing was peripheral blood. The receptors derive from a man aged 55 to 69 who had recovered from COVID-19.

The genes are TRBV28 and TRBJ2-2; no clear D gene. Trimming took off 3 bases at V and 3 bases at J, with 11 bases between the two ends. Germline V gene sequence: CDR1 MDHEN, CDR2 SYDVKM. The CDR3 loop spans 15 amino acids. The chain's CDR3 is CASSFSTGYTGELFF. CDR3 DNA: TGTGCCAGCAGTTTTTCTACGGGTTACACCGGGGAGCTGTTTTTT. Filled out from reference TRBV28 and TRBJ2-2, the complete variable domain reads DVKVTQSSRYLVKRTGEKVFLECVQDMDHENMFWYRQDPGLGLRLIYFSYDVKMKEKGDIPEGYSVSREKKERFSLILESASTNQTSMYLCASSFSTGYTGELFFGEGSRLTVL.

This rearrangement joins TRBV6-4 to TRBJ2-7, with 7 bases that match TRBD1. After removal of 6 bases from V and 2 bases from J, the junction contained 7 bases not matched to a gene. Germline CDR1 reads MRHNA; CDR2 reads SNTAGT. The CDR3 totals 14 residues. The CDR3 nucleotides read TGTGCCAGCAGGCCCGACAGGGTAGCCTACGAGCAGTACTTC. Protein sequence: CASRPDRVAYEQYF.

This rearrangement joins TRBV10-1 to TRBJ1-1, with no clear D. CDR3 length equals 14 residues. CDR1 and CDR2 (germline): WNHNN, SYGVQD (reference sequence). The V and J ends lost 7 bases and 1 base respectively, with 13 bases between them. The chain's CDR3 is CASTPTRGNTEAFF. CDR3 sequence (DNA): TGCGCCAGCACCCCTACGCGGGGGAACACTGAAGCTTTCTTT.

Only one count was recorded for this clone. This chain links TRBV20-1 with TRBJ2-5; 8 bases line up with TRBD2. CDR1 and CDR2 (germline): DFQATT, SNEGSKA (reference sequence). Trimming at V came to 3 bases and at J to 5 bases, leaving 8 bases not matched to a gene. The CDR3 extends over 14 amino acids. DNA of the CDR3: TGCAGTGCTAGTAAGCGGGGGCGTCGGGAGACCCAGTACTTC. Translation: CSASKRGRRETQYF.

The chain carries TRBV6-5 and TRBJ2-1; no clear D gene. The CDR3 runs to 11 residues. CDR1 is MNHEY and CDR2 is SVGAGI in the germline V gene. Trimming cost V 9 bases and J 8 bases, with 11 bases left between them. CDR3 bases: TGTGCCAGTACGAGGTTTTATGAGCAGTTCTTC. Its protein is CASTRFYEQFF.

The chain recombines TRBV5-1 with TRBJ1-1, with D possibly being TRBD1 (6 bases). Trimming pared 2 bases from V and 7 bases from J, leaving 18 bases between. The CDR3 is 15 residues long. Germline V gene sequence: CDR1 SGHRS, CDR2 YFSETQ. CDR3 sequence: CASSFLGGEGGEAFF. As DNA, the CDR3 is TGCGCCAGCAGCTTTTTAGGGGGGGAAGGAGGTGAAGCTTTCTTT.

Only one count was recorded for this clone. J is TRBJ2-3 and V is TRBV5-1, with TRBD2 identical over 8 bases. Trimming at V came to 2 bases and at J to 4 bases, leaving 15 bases not matched to a gene. There are 18 residues in the CDR3. Germline CDR1 reads SGHRS; CDR2 reads YFSETQ. CDR3 in amino acids: CASSFPFQRGSPADTQYF. The CDR3 nucleotides read TGCGCCAGCAGCTTCCCCTTTCAGCGGGGGAGCCCGGCAGATACGCAGTATTTT.

The chain is built from TRBV28 and TRBJ2-1, with 9 bases matching TRBD2. The CDR3 has 16 residues. After removal of 1 base from V and 4 bases from J, the junction contained 5 bases not matched to a gene. In germline, CDR1 is MDHEN, CDR2 SYDVKM. The CDR3 region has the DNA TGTGCCAGCAGTTTATCATGGCGGGAGGGGTACAATGAGCAGTTCTTC. Amino acid sequence: CASSLSWREGYNEQFF. The full variable domain, its missing parts supplied by reference TRBV28 and TRBJ2-1, is DVKVTQSSRYLVKRTGEKVFLECVQDMDHENMFWYRQDPGLGLRLIYFSYDVKMKEKGDIPEGYSVSREKKERFSLILESASTNQTSMYLCASSLSWREGYNEQFFGPGTRLTVL.

The V call is TRBV7-2, the J call TRBJ2-7; D is possibly TRBD2 (6 bases). Trimming took 4 bases from V and 4 from J, leaving 14 bases between them. The CDR3 runs to 14 residues. The germline V gene encodes CDR1 SGHTA and CDR2 FQGNSA. This CDR3 reads CASSSQGGGYEQYF. CDR3 nucleotides: TGTGCCAGCAGCTCGCAGGGTGGGGGGTACGAGCAGTACTTC.

V usage is TRBV7-2 and J usage is TRBJ2-2; D unresolved. Looked up from germline, CDR1 is SGHTA and CDR2 is FQGNSA. V lost 5 bases, J lost 5 bases, and 9 bases lay in between. The length of the CDR3 is 13 residues. The CDR3: CASSRRRTGELFF. In DNA form, the CDR3 reads TGTGCCAGCAGCCGACGGAGAACCGGGGAGCTGTTTTTT.

CDR3 region: CASRLGGLEIQQYF. CDR3 bases: TGTGCCAGCAGGTTGGGGGGACTAGAAATTCAGCAGTACTTC. The chain carries TRBV28 and TRBJ2-7, with TRBD2 matching 8 bases. Germline-derived CDR1 and CDR2 are MDHEN and SYDVKM. V trimming: 6 bases; J trimming: 8 bases; junction bases outside the gene matches: 12. The CDR3 has 14 residues.

On this clone: Other DNA sequences in the same sample also yield this CDR3. The chain employs TRBV19 and TRBJ1-2, with 9 bases matching TRBD1. The CDR3 is 14 residues long. Germline values: CDR1 LNHDA, CDR2 SQIVND (reference sequence). After removal of 4 bases from V and 3 bases from J, the junction contained 3 bases not matched to a gene. CDR3 amino acids: CASSRDRDYYGYTF. DNA of the CDR3: TGTGCCAGTAGTAGGGACAGGGACTACTATGGCTACACCTTC. The complete variable domain, with remaining parts taken from reference TRBV19 and TRBJ1-2, reads DGGITQSPKYLFRKEGQNVTLSCEQNLNHDAMYWYRQDPGQGLRLIYYSQIVNDFQKGDIAEGYSVSREKKESFPLTVTSAQKNPTAFYLCASSRDRDYYGYTFGSGTRLTVV.

The chain combines TRBV11-3 with TRBJ2-5; tentative D call: TRBD2 (5 bases). Germline values: CDR1 SGHNT, CDR2 YENEEA. This CDR3 has 15 residues. With 1 base removed from V and 4 bases from J, the gap between germline ends came to 13 bases. CDR3 nucleotide sequence: TGTGCCAGCAGCTTAGCAGGAGGAGCTGGAGAGACCCAGTACTTC. Translation: CASSLAGGAGETQYF.